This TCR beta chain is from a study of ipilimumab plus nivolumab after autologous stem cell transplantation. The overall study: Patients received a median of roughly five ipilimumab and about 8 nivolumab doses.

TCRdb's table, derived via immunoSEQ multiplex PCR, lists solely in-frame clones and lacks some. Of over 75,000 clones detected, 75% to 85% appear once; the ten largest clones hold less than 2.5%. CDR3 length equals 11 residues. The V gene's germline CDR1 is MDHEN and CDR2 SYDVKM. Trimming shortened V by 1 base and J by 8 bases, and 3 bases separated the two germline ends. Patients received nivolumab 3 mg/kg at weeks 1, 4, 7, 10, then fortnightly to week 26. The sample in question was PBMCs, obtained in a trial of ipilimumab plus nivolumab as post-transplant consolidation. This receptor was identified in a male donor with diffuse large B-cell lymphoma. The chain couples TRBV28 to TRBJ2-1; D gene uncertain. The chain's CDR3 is CASSLYHEQFF. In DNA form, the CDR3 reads TGTGCCAGCAGTTTATACCATGAGCAGTTCTTC.